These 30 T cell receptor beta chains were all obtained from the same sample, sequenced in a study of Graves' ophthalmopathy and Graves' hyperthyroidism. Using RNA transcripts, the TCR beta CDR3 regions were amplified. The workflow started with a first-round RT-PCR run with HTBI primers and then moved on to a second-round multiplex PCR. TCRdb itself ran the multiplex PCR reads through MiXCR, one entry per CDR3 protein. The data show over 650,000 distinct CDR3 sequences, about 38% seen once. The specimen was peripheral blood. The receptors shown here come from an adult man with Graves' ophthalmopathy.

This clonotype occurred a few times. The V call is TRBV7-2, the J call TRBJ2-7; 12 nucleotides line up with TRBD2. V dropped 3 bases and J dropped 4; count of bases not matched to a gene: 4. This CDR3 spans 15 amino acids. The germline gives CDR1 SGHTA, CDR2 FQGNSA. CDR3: CASSFASGGEYEQYF. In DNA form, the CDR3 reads TGTGCCAGCAGCTTTGCTAGCGGGGGGGAATACGAGCAGTACTTC.

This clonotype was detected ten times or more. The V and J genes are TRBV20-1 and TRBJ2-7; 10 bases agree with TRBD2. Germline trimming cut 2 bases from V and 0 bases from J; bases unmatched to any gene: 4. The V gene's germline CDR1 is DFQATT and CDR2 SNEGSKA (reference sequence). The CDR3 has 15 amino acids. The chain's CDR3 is CSARPAGGSSYEQYF. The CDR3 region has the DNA TGCAGTGCTAGACCAGCGGGAGGGAGCTCCTACGAGCAGTACTTC.

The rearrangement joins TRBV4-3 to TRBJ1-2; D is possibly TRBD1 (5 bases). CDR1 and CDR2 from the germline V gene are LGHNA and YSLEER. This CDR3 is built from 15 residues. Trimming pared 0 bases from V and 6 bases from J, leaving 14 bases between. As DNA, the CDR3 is TGCGCCAGCAGCCAAGATTATGGTCAGGGACATGGCTACACCTTC. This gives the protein CASSQDYGQGHGYTF.

This CDR3 is CASSVQGAAYEQYF. In nucleotides, the CDR3 is TGTGCCAGCAGTGTTCAGGGGGCAGCCTACGAGCAGTACTTC. The genes are TRBV2 and TRBJ2-7; 8 bases map to TRBD1. The V gene end was trimmed by 4 bases and the J gene end by 2 bases; junction bases not matched to a gene: 4. The CDR3 spans 14 residues. In germline, CDR1 is SNHLY, CDR2 FYNNEI. Variable domain in full (rest from reference TRBV2 and TRBJ2-7): EPEVTQTPSHQVTQMGQEVILRCVPISNHLYFYWYRQILGQKVEFLVSFYNNEISEKSEIFDDQFSVERPDGSNFTLKIRSTKLEDSAMYFCASSVQGAAYEQYFGPGTRLTVT.

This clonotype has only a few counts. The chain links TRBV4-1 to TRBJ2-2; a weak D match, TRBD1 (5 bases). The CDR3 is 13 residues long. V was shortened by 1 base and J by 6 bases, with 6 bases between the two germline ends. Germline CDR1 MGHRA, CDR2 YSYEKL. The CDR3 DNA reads TGCGCCAGCAGCCAAGGGGGCCCCGGGGAGCTGTTTTTT. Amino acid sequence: CASSQGGPGELFF.

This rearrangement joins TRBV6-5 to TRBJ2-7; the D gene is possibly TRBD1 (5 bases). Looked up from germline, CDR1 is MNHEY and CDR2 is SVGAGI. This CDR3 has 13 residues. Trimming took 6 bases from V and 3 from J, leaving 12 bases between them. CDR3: CASRPSTVYEQYF. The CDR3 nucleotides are TGTGCCAGCAGACCCTCGACAGTCTACGAGCAGTACTTC.

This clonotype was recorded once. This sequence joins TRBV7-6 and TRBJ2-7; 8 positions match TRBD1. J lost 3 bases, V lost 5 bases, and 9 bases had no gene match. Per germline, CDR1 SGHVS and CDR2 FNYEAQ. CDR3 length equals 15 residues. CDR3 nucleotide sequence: TGTGCCAGCAGCAAATGGACAGGGCCCCTCTACGAGCAGTACTTC. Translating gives CASSKWTGPLYEQYF.

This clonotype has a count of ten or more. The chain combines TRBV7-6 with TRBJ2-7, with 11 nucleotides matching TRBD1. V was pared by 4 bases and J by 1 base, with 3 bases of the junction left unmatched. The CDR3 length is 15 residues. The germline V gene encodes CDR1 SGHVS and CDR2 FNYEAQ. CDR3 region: CASSSGQGASYEQYF. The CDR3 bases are TGTGCCAGCAGCTCAGGACAGGGGGCATCCTACGAGCAGTACTTC.

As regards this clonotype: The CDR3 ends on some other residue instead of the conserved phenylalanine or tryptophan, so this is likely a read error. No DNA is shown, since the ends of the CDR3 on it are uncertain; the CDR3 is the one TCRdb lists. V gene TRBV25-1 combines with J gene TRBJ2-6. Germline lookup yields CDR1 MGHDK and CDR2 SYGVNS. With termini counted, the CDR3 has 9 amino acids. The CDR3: CASSYFLTT.

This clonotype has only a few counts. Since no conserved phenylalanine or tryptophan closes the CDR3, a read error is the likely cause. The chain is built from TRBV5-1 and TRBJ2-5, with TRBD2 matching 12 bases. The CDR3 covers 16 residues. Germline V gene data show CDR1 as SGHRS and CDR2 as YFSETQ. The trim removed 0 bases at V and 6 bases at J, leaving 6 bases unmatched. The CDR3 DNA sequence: TGCGCCAGCAGCTTGGTCCTGACTAGCGGGAGCCAGACCCAGTACGTC. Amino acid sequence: CASSLVLTSGSQTQYV.

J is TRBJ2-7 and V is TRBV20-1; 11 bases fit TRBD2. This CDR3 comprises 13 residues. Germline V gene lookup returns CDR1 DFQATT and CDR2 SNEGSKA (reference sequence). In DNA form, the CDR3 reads TGCAGCGTCGTAGCGGGAGGGTGGTACGAGCAGTACTTC. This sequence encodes CSVVAGGWYEQYF.

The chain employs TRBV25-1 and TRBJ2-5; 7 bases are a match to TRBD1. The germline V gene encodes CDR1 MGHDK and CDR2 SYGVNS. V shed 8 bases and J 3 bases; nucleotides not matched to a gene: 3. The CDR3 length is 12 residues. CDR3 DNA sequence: TGTGCCAGCCAGGGACAGAAAGAGACCCAGTACTTC. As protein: CASQGQKETQYF.

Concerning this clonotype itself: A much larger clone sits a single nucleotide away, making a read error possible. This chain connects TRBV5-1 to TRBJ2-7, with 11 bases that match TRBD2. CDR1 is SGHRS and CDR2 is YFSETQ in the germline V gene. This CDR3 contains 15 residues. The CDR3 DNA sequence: TGCGCCAGCAGCCAAACTAGCGGGGGAGCCTACGGGCAGTACTTC. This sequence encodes CASSQTSGGAYGQYF.

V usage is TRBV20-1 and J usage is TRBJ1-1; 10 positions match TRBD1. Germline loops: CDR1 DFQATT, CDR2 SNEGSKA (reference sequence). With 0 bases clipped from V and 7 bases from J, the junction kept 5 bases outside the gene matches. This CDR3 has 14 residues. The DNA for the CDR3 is TGCAGTGCTAGAGAGGGGGGGGACAGGGGTGAAGCTTTCTTT. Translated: CSAREGGDRGEAFF.

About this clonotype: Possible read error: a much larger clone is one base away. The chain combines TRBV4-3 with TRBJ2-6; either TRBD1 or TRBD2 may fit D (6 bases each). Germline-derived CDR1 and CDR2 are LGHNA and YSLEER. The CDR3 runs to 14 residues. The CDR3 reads CASSQEPGANALTF. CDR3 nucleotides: TGCGCCAGCAGCCAAGAGCCGGGGGCCAACGCCCTGACTTTC.

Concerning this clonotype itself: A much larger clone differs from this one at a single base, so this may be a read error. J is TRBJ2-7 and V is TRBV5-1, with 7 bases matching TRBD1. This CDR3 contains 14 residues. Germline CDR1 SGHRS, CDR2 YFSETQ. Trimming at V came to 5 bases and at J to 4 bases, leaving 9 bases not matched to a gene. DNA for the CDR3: TGCGCCAGCAGAAGGGACAGTGAGACTTACGAGCAGTACTTC. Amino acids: CASRRDSETYEQYF.

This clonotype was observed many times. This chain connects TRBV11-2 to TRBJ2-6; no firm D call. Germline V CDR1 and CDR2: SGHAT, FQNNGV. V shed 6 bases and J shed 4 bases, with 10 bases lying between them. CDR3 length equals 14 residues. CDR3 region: CASRPLLGANVLTF. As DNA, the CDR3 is TGTGCCAGCAGACCTTTACTGGGGGCCAACGTCCTGACTTTC.

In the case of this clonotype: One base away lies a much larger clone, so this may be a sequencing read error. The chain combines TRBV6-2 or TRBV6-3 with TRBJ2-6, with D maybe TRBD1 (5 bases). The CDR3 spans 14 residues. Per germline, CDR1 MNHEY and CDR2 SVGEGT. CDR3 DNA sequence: TGTGCCAGCAGTTACCCAGGTGGGGCCAACGCCCTGACTTTC. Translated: CASSYPGGANALTF.

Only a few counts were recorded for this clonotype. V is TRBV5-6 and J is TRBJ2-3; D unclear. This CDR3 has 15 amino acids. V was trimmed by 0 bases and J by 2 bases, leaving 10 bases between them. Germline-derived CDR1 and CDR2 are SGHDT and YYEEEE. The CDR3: CASSLVQAPTDTQYF. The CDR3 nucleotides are TGTGCCAGCAGCTTGGTTCAGGCGCCCACAGATACGCAGTATTTT.

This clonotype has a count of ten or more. The CDR3 DNA reads as TGTGCCAGCAGGTCACCGCAAGAGACCCAGTACTTC. It codes for CASRSPQETQYF. This chain joins TRBV10-3 and TRBJ2-5; D gene unclear. Trimming left V 10 bases short and J 2 bases short, with 11 bases between. CDR1 ENHRY and CDR2 SYGVKD come from the germline V gene. This CDR3 has 12 residues.

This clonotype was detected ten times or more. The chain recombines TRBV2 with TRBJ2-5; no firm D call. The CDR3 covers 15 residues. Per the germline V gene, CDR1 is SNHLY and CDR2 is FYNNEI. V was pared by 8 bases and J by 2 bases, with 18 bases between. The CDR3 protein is CASLRWLFVQETQYF. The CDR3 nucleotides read TGTGCCAGCTTACGCTGGCTGTTTGTTCAAGAGACCCAGTACTTC.

The CDR3 reads CATSRGTVGQGGNEQFF. For the CDR3, the DNA is TGTGCCACCAGCAGAGGAACGGTGGGACAGGGTGGCAATGAGCAGTTCTTC. The chain couples TRBV15 to TRBJ2-1, with 9 nucleotides matching TRBD1. The CDR3 extends over 17 amino acids. CDR1 and CDR2 from the germline V gene are LNHNV and YYDKDF (reference sequence). The trim removed 1 base at V and 6 bases at J, leaving 10 bases unmatched.

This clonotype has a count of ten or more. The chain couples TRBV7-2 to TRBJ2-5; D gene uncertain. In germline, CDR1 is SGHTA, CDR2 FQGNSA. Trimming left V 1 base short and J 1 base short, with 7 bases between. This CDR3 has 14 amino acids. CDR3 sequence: CASSLGPAQETQYF. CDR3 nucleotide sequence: TGTGCCAGCAGCTTAGGACCAGCCCAAGAGACCCAGTACTTC. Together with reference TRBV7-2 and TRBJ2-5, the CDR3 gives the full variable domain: GAGVSQSPSNKVTEKGKDVELRCDPISGHTALYWYRQSLGQGLEFLIYFQGNSAPDKSGLPSDRFSAERTGGSVSTLTIQRTQQEDSAVYLCASSLGPAQETQYFGPGTRLLVL.

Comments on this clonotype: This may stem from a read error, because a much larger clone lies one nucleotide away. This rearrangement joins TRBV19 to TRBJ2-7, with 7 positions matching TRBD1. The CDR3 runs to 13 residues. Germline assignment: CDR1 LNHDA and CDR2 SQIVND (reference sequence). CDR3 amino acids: CASSIPQGIEQHF. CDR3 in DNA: TGTGCCAGTAGTATTCCACAGGGGATCGAGCAGCACTTC.

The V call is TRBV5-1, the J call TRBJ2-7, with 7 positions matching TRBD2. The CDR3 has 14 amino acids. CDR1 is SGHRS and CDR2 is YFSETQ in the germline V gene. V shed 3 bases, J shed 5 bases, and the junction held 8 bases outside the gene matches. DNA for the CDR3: TGCGCCAGCAGCTCACCCCTCGCGGGAGACGAGCAGTACTTC. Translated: CASSSPLAGDEQYF.

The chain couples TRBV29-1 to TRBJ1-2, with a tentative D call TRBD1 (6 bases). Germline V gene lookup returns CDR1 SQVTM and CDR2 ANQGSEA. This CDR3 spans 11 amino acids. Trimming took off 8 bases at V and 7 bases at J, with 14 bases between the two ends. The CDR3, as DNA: TGCAGCTACTACAGGGACGGTGGCTACACCTTC. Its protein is CSYYRDGGYTF.

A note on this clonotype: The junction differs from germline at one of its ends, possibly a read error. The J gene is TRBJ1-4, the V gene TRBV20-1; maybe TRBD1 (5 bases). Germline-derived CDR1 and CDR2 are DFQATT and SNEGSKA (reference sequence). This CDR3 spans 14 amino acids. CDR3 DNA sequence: TGCAGTGCGCGAGGGACTCCGGAGGGCGGAAAACCGTTTTTT. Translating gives CSARGTPEGGKPFF.

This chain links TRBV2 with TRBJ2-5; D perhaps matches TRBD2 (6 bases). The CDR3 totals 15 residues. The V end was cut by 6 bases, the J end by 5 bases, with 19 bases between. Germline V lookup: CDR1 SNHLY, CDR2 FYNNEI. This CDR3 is CASSRREAGLETQYF. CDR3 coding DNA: TGTGCCAGCAGCCGCAGGGAGGCGGGCCTTGAGACCCAGTACTTC.

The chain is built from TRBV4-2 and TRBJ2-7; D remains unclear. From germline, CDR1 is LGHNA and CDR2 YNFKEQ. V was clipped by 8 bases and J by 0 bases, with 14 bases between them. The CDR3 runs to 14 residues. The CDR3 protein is CASGFGTSSYEQYF. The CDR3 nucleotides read TGTGCCAGCGGATTTGGCACCTCCTCCTACGAGCAGTACTTC.

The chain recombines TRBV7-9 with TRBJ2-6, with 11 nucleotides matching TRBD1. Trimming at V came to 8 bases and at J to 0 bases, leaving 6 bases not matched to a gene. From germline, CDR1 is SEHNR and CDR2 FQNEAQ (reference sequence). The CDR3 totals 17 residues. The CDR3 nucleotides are TGTGCCAGCCCCCTGGGACAGGGGGGCTCTGGGGCCAACGTCCTGACTTTC. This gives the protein CASPLGQGGSGANVLTF.